This TCR beta chain was captured in a study of blood T cell repertoires in COVID-19. On the study more broadly: Researchers got acute and convalescent COVID-19 samples from the United States, Italy and Spain. The analysed material was cDNA or gDNA that came from T cells, B-cell-depleted T cells, or PBMCs.

Trimming cost V 4 bases and J 2 bases; bases outside gene matches: 5. This CDR3 has 15 residues. Germline-derived CDR1 and CDR2 are MDHEN and SYDVKM. Source study methods: The authors estimated nucleated cell counts from reference gene primer amplification. The method was immunoSEQ multiplex PCR; TCRdb's version includes in-frame clones alone and lacks a portion of them. Clone size and the V and J calls come from that table; the DNA yielded D and trimming. The sample has around 160,000 clones, roughly 90% seen once. Sequenced sample: peripheral blood. The chain joins TRBV28 to TRBJ2-7, with 10 bases identical to TRBD1. The clonotype was recovered from a human donor in a cohort sampled during active COVID-19. In DNA form, the CDR3 reads TGTGCCAGCAGTTGGGGACAGGGGACAGCCTACGAGCAGTACTTC. It yields the protein CASSWGQGTAYEQYF.